This TCR beta chain stems from a study of blood T cell dynamics during melanoma immunotherapy. The wider study: Metastatic melanoma patients received first-line pembrolizumab or nivolumab plus ipilimumab.

Using immunoSEQ multiplex PCR, the repertoire was profiled, and TCRdb retains in-frame clones only, with some absent. The table lists roughly 11,000 clones, roughly nine tenths of them singletons. This clone was seen more than once but under ten times. The V gene lost 3 bases and the J gene lost 8 bases, with 19 bases spanning the gap. This CDR3 has 15 residues. The germline CDR1 and CDR2 sequences are KGHSH and LQKENI. Time point here: week 3, after first cycle of checkpoint inhibitor. This TCR was sampled from a human donor with melanoma. V and J are TRBV18 and TRBJ1-2; no clear D. This sample comprised blood, obtained from a patient treated with checkpoint blockade. CDR3: CASSPQYPGSEGYTF. The CDR3 DNA sequence: TGTGCCAGCTCACCTCAATACCCGGGTTCGGAAGGCTACACCTTC.